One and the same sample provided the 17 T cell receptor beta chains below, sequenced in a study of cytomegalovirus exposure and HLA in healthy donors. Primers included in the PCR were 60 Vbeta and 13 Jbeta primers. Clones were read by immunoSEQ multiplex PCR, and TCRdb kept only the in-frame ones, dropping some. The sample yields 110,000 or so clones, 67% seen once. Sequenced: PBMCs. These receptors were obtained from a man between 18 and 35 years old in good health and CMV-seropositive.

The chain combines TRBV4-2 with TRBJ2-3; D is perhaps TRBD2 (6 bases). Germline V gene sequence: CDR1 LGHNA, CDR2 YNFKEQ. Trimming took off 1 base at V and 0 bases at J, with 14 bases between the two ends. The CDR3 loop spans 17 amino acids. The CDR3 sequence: CASSQVRGGTSTDTQYF. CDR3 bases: TGTGCCAGCAGCCAAGTCCGTGGGGGGACTAGCACAGATACGCAGTATTTT.

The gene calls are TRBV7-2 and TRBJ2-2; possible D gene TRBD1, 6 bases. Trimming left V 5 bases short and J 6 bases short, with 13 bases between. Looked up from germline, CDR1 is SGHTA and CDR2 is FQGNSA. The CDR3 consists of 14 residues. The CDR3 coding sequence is TGTGCCAGCAGCCGCGCAGGGGACGCCGGGGAGCTGTTTTTT. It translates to CASSRAGDAGELFF.

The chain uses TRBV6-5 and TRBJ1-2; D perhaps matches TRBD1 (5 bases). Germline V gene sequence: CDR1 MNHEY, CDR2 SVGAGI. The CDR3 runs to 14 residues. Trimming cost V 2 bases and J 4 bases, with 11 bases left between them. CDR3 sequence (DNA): TGTGCCAGCAGTTACGGTGCAGGGTTCTATGGCTACACCTTC. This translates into CASSYGAGFYGYTF.

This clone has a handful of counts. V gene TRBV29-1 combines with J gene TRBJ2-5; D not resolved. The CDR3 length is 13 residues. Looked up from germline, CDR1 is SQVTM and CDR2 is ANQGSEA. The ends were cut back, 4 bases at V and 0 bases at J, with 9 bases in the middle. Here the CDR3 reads CSVAGQNQETQYF. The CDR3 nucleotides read TGCAGCGTTGCAGGTCAGAACCAAGAGACCCAGTACTTC.

The CDR3 spells CASSLSDTEAFF. Written as DNA, the CDR3 is TGCGCCAGCAGCCTTAGTGACACTGAAGCTTTCTTT. This chain links TRBV5-1 with TRBJ1-1; no reliable D call. The CDR3 extends over 12 amino acids. V gave up 4 bases and J gave up 3 bases, with 7 bases separating them. CDR1 SGHRS and CDR2 YFSETQ come from the germline V gene.

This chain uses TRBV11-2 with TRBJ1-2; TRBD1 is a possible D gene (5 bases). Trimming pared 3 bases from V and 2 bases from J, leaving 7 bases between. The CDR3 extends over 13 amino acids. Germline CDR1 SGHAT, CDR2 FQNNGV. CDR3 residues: CASSFGGNYGYTF. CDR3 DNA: TGTGCCAGCAGCTTTGGGGGGAACTATGGCTACACCTTC.

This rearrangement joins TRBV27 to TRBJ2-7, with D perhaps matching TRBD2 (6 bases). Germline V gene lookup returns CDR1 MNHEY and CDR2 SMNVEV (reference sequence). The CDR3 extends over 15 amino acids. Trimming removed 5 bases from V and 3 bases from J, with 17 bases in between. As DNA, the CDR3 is TGTGCCAGCAGTCCCGCGGGGAAGGTTATCTACGAGCAGTACGTC. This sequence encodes CASSPAGKVIYEQYV.

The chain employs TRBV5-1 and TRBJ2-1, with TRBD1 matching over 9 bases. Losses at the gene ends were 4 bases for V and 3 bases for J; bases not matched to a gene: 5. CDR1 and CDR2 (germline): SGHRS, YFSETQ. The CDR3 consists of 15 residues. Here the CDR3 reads CASSGATGGYNEQFF. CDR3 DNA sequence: TGCGCCAGCAGCGGAGCGACAGGGGGCTACAATGAGCAGTTCTTC. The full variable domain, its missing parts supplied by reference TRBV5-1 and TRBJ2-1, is KAGVTQTPRYLIKTRGQQVTLSCSPISGHRSVSWYQQTPGQGLQFLFEYFSETQRNKGNFPGRFSGRQFSNSRSEMNVSTLELGDSALYLCASSGATGGYNEQFFGPGTRLTVL.

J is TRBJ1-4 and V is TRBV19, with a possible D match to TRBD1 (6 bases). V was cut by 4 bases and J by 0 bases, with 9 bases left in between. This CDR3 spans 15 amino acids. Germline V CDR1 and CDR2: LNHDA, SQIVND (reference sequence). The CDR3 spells CASSRGPATNEKLFF. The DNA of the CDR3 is TGTGCCAGTAGTAGGGGGCCAGCAACTAATGAAAAACTGTTTTTT.

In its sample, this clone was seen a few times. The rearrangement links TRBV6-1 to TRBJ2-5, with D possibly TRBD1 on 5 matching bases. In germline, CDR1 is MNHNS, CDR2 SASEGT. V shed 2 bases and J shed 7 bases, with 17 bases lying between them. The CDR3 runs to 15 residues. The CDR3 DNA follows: TGTGCCAGCAGTGAACAGGGTAGAACTCTCGGGACCCAGTACTTC. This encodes CASSEQGRTLGTQYF.

The CDR3 here is CASSLLDRSNSPLHF. CDR3 sequence (DNA): TGTGCCAGCAGTTTATTGGACAGGTCTAATTCACCCCTCCACTTT. The V call is TRBV28, the J call TRBJ1-6, with 7 bases fitting TRBD1. Per the germline V gene, CDR1 is MDHEN and CDR2 is SYDVKM. V dropped 1 base and J dropped 6; count of bases not matched to a gene: 3. CDR3 length: 15 residues. Full variable domain (rest looked up from reference TRBV28 and TRBJ1-6): DVKVTQSSRYLVKRTGEKVFLECVQDMDHENMFWYRQDPGLGLRLIYFSYDVKMKEKGDIPEGYSVSREKKERFSLILESASTNQTSMYLCASSLLDRSNSPLHFGNGTRLTVT.

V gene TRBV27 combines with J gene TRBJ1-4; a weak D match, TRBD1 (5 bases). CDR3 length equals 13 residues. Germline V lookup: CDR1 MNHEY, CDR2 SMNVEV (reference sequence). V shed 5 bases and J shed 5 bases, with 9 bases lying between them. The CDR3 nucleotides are TGTGCCAGCAGTAACCGACAGAATGAAAAACTGTTTTTT. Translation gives CASSNRQNEKLFF.

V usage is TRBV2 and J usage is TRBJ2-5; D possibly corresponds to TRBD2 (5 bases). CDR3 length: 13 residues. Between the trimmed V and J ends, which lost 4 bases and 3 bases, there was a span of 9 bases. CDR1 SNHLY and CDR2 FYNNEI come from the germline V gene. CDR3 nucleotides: TGTGCCAGCAGTGGACAACTAGAAGAGACCCAGTACTTC. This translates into CASSGQLEETQYF.

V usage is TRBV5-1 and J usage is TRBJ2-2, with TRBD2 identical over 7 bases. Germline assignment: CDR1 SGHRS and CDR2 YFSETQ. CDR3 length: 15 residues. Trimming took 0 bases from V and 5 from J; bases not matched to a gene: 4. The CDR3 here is CASSLAPGRTGELFF. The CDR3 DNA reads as TGCGCCAGCAGCTTGGCCCCCGGGAGGACCGGGGAGCTGTTTTTT.

This CDR3 reads CASSLVANTGELFF. The DNA of the CDR3 is TGTGCCAGCAGCTTAGTCGCGAACACCGGGGAGCTGTTTTTT. The rearrangement joins TRBV7-9 to TRBJ2-2; no reliable D call. CDR1 is SEHNR and CDR2 is FQNEAQ in the germline V gene (reference sequence). Trimming stripped 1 base from V and 0 bases from J, with 3 bases between. The CDR3 loop spans 14 amino acids.

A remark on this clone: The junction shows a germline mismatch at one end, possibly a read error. In nucleotides, the CDR3 is TGCAGCGTTCAAGACGGCAATCAGCCCCAGCATTTT. Protein: CSVQDGNQPQHF. V usage is TRBV29-1 and J usage is TRBJ1-5; D call uncertain. This CDR3 comprises 12 residues. From germline, CDR1 is SQVTM and CDR2 ANQGSEA.

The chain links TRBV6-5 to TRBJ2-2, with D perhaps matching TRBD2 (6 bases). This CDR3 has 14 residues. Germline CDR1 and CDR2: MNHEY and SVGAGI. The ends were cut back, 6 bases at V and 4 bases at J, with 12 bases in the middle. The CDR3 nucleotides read TGTGCCAGCAGCATCCGGGAGACCACCGGGGAGCTGTTTTTT. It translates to CASSIRETTGELFF.